The 5 T cell receptor beta chains reported below all come from one sample, sequenced in a study of cytomegalovirus exposure and HLA in healthy donors. 60 Vbeta and 13 Jbeta primers were used in PCR. The data were produced by immunoSEQ multiplex PCR, yet TCRdb's version contains in-frame clones alone and is incomplete. This sample's table reports tens of thousands of clones. Sequenced input: PBMCs. The source is a female donor in good health and CMV-seropositive.

The rearrangement uses TRBV11-1 and TRBJ1-6; perhaps TRBD1 as D (6 bases). Trimming pared 1 base from V and 5 bases from J, leaving 9 bases between. The germline V gene has CDR1 SGHAT and CDR2 FQDESV (reference sequence). CDR3 length equals 15 residues. The DNA for the CDR3 is TGTGCCAGCAGCTTAGATTACAGGGATAATTCACCCCTCCACTTT. Translating it yields CASSLDYRDNSPLHF.

V is TRBV28 and J is TRBJ2-3, with 11 bases fitting TRBD2. V lost 6 bases, J lost 3 bases, and 8 bases stayed unmatched. The CDR3 is made up of 16 amino acids. CDR1 is MDHEN and CDR2 is SYDVKM in the germline V gene. This chain's CDR3 is CASSPQTSGVTDTQYF. DNA for the CDR3: TGTGCCAGCAGCCCTCAGACTAGCGGGGTGACAGATACGCAGTATTTT.

The rearrangement uses TRBV27 and TRBJ2-7; 12 nucleotides align to TRBD2. This CDR3 has 17 residues. The germline V gene encodes CDR1 MNHEY and CDR2 SMNVEV (reference sequence). Trimming cost V 2 bases and J 3 bases; bases outside gene matches: 8. The chain's CDR3 is CASSLERTSGKIYEQYF. CDR3 nucleotides: TGTGCCAGCAGTTTAGAACGGACTAGCGGGAAGATCTACGAGCAGTACTTC.

The CDR3 region has the DNA TGTGCCAGCAGCTCAGCCCAGGAAAGGTCCGACAATGAGCAGTTCTTC. Translated, it gives CASSSAQERSDNEQFF. The V call is TRBV11-3, the J call TRBJ2-1, with unresolved D. The CDR3 consists of 16 residues. The V and J ends lost 4 bases and 5 bases respectively, with 18 bases between them. Germline CDR1 reads SGHNT; CDR2 reads YENEEA.

J is TRBJ2-1 and V is TRBV5-1; 11 bases match TRBD1. This CDR3 has 16 amino acids. The V and J ends lost 6 bases and 8 bases, in that order; junction bases with no gene match: 13. The germline CDR1 and CDR2 sequences are SGHRS and YFSETQ. CDR3 sequence reads: CASTFGGTGGADEQFF. The CDR3 coding sequence is TGCGCCAGCACCTTTGGGGGGACAGGGGGTGCCGATGAGCAGTTCTTC.